The 23 T cell receptor beta chains reported below all come from one sample, sequenced in a study of T cells after yellow fever vaccination. A single record per CDR3 protein comes from TCRdb applying MiXCR to the 5' RACE reads. Of about 220,000 distinct CDR3 sequences listed, approximately 3% are singletons. Sequencing used CD4+ T cells sorted from PBMCs, obtained 10 days after the yellow fever booster vaccination. These TCRs come from a man aged 18 to 35 who received the YFV17D yellow fever vaccine.

This clonotype appeared many times. The J gene is TRBJ1-2, the V gene TRBV7-2; 7 bases map to TRBD1. Germline-derived CDR1 and CDR2 are SGHTA and FQGNSA. The CDR3 consists of 11 residues. V lost 5 bases, J lost 11 bases, and 5 bases stayed unmatched. CDR3 residues: CASSPRDSYTF. The CDR3 DNA follows: TGTGCCAGCAGCCCAAGGGACAGTTACACCTTC.

This clonotype was counted ten times or more. The chain is built from TRBV20-1 and TRBJ2-4; 9 nucleotides line up with TRBD2. The CDR3 contains 14 residues. The ends lost 0 bases at V and 6 bases at J; junction bases unmatched: 3. Germline-derived CDR1 and CDR2 are DFQATT and SNEGSKA (reference sequence). The chain's CDR3 is CSARDTAGGNIQYF. The CDR3 DNA reads TGCAGTGCTAGAGATACAGCGGGGGGAAACATTCAGTACTTC.

This clonotype came up many times. This rearrangement joins TRBV4-3 to TRBJ1-5; D is unclear. This CDR3 has 13 residues. With 1 base removed from V and 7 bases from J, the gap between germline ends came to 8 bases. Germline V gene lookup returns CDR1 LGHNA and CDR2 YSLEER. This CDR3 reads CASSQGENQPQHF. The CDR3 nucleotides are TGCGCCAGCAGCCAAGGTGAAAACCAGCCCCAGCATTTT.

This clonotype was seen repeatedly, ten times or more. V and J are TRBV20-1 and TRBJ1-1, with D unresolved. Trimming cost V 4 bases and J 0 bases, with 12 bases left between them. Germline CDR1 is DFQATT and CDR2 is SNEGSKA (reference sequence). This CDR3 has 14 amino acids. The CDR3 region is CSATGWGVNTEAFF. The CDR3 nucleotides are TGCAGTGCTACGGGCTGGGGTGTGAACACTGAAGCTTTCTTT.

The chain is built from TRBV18 and TRBJ1-3, with no clear D. The V gene lost 6 bases and the J gene lost 0 bases, with 18 bases spanning the gap. The CDR3 covers 17 residues. Germline-derived CDR1 and CDR2 are KGHSH and LQKENI. The CDR3 reads CASSRIREAVSGNTIYF. CDR3 sequence (DNA): TGTGCCAGCTCTCGCATTCGGGAGGCAGTCTCTGGAAACACCATATATTTT.

This clonotype was seen at least ten times. Here the CDR3 reads CASWESALTDTQYF. CDR3 coding DNA: TGCGCCAGCTGGGAATCGGCCCTAACAGATACGCAGTATTTT. This chain joins TRBV5-1 and TRBJ2-3; D is uncertain. CDR1 is SGHRS, CDR2 YFSETQ, per germline. There are 14 residues in the CDR3. V lost 7 bases and J 3 bases, leaving 15 bases between the germline ends.

This clonotype has a count of ten or more. This rearrangement joins TRBV6-6 to TRBJ2-5, with 9 bases aligning to TRBD2. This CDR3 spans 16 amino acids. CDR1 MNHNY and CDR2 SVGAGI come from the germline V gene (reference sequence). V lost 0 bases to trimming and J lost 5 bases; unmatched junction nucleotides: 7. CDR3 residues: CASSYSVSGGGETQYF. The DNA for the CDR3 is TGTGCCAGCAGTTACTCGGTTAGCGGGGGAGGGGAGACCCAGTACTTC.

This clonotype was counted ten times or more. The V and J genes are TRBV28 and TRBJ2-7; possible D gene TRBD2, 6 bases. This CDR3 has 13 amino acids. The germline V and J ends were trimmed by 6 bases and 3 bases, with 12 bases remaining between them. From germline, CDR1 is MDHEN and CDR2 SYDVKM. Here the CDR3 DNA reads TGTGCCAGCAGGGGGTCCGGGGGCTACGAGCAGTACGTC. Protein: CASRGSGGYEQYV.

In this sample, this clonotype turned up many times. V and J are TRBV9 and TRBJ2-3, with D unclear. The V and J ends lost 3 bases and 1 base respectively, with 12 bases between them. The CDR3 has 15 residues. CDR1 is SGDLS, CDR2 YYNGEE, per germline. CDR3 sequence: CASSGRPGRTDTQYF. The CDR3 bases are TGTGCCAGCAGCGGCCGACCCGGACGCACAGATACGCAGTATTTT.

This clonotype was recorded many times. This chain links TRBV7-8 with TRBJ2-1; TRBD2 aligns across 13 bases. After removal of 5 bases from V and 8 bases from J, the junction contained 21 bases not matched to a gene. The CDR3 runs to 20 residues. Germline-derived CDR1 and CDR2 are SGHVS and FQNEAQ. Written as DNA, the CDR3 is TGTGCCAGCAGCCTGACCCGACCGGGACTAGCGGGGAGGGTTCACGATGAGCAGTTCTTC. Translated, it gives CASSLTRPGLAGRVHDEQFF.

This clonotype was counted between two and nine times. V is TRBV6-5 and J is TRBJ2-2, with D perhaps TRBD2 (5 bases). Per the germline V gene, CDR1 is MNHEY and CDR2 is SVGAGI. This CDR3 comprises 15 residues. V lost 8 bases, J lost 0 bases, and 13 bases lay in between. CDR3 coding DNA: TGTGCCAGCCGCCGCCGAGCGGCGAACACCGGGGAGCTGTTTTTT. As protein: CASRRRAANTGELFF.

J is TRBJ1-5 and V is TRBV19, with a weak D call TRBD1 (5 bases). CDR1 is LNHDA and CDR2 is SQIVND in the germline V gene (reference sequence). The germline V and J ends were trimmed by 7 bases and 3 bases, with 16 bases remaining between them. This CDR3 is 15 amino acids long. The CDR3, as DNA: TGTGCCAGTATGCCCCAGGGCCGAGACAATCAGCCCCAGCATTTT. Its protein product is CASMPQGRDNQPQHF.

The CDR3 nucleotides read TGCAGTGCTAGAGATAGTCAGGGTAATCAGCCCCAGCATTTT. This sequence encodes CSARDSQGNQPQHF. The V gene is TRBV20-1, the J gene TRBJ1-5, with a tentative D call TRBD1 (5 bases). Trimming removed 0 bases from V and 4 bases from J, with 10 bases in between. The CDR3 has 14 residues. Germline CDR1 is DFQATT and CDR2 is SNEGSKA (reference sequence).

This clonotype has a count of ten or more. This chain joins TRBV21-1 and TRBJ1-2. TRBV21-1 is annotated as a pseudogene. The CDR3 sequence is 12 residues long. The CDR3 DNA reads TGTGCCAGCGGAGGATCTTTCTATGGCTACACCTTC. This gives the protein CASGGSFYGYTF.

V is TRBV24-1 and J is TRBJ2-1; either TRBD1 or TRBD2 may fit D (5 bases each). Per the germline V gene, CDR1 is KGHDR and CDR2 is SFDVKD. V shed 2 bases and J shed 10 bases, with 17 bases lying between them. CDR3 size: 15 residues. CDR3 region: CATSDSGAGLWEQFF. The DNA for the CDR3 is TGTGCCACCAGTGATTCCGGGGCTGGCCTTTGGGAGCAGTTCTTC.

This clonotype was detected a few times. The chain combines TRBV2 with TRBJ2-5, with D unresolved. Deletions cut 3 bases from V and 2 bases from J, with 7 bases between. The CDR3 contains 13 residues. In germline, CDR1 is SNHLY, CDR2 FYNNEI. CDR3 DNA sequence: TGTGCCAGCAGTGATATGGGGCAAGAGACCCAGTACTTC. Its translation is CASSDMGQETQYF.

This clonotype was seen at least ten times. The chain links TRBV12-3 or TRBV12-4 to TRBJ1-1; D unresolved. CDR3 length equals 13 residues. V lost 5 bases and J lost 7, with 14 bases in between. CDR3 residues: CASSRRVTHEAFF. The CDR3 bases are TGTGCCAGCAGTCGTCGGGTAACCCATGAAGCTTTCTTT.

This clonotype was detected ten times or more. V gene TRBV9 combines with J gene TRBJ1-5, with D hard to call. The CDR3 sequence is 12 residues long. The V and J ends lost 3 bases and 2 bases respectively, with 3 bases between them. Germline loops: CDR1 SGDLS, CDR2 YYNGEE. The CDR3 sequence: CASSAGNQPQHF. The CDR3 region has the DNA TGTGCCAGCAGCGCTGGCAATCAGCCCCAGCATTTT.

This clonotype has ten or more counts. This chain joins TRBV5-1 and TRBJ2-1; TRBD2 agrees at 9 bases. Looked up from germline, CDR1 is SGHRS and CDR2 is YFSETQ. V trimming: 1 base; J trimming: 3 bases; junction bases outside the gene matches: 2. The CDR3 sequence is 15 residues long. DNA for the CDR3: TGCGCCAGCAGCTTGTCTAGCGGGGACTACAATGAGCAGTTCTTC. This gives the protein CASSLSSGDYNEQFF.

This clonotype was counted many times. The V gene is TRBV7-2, the J gene TRBJ1-1; no definite D call. This CDR3 is built from 14 residues. The germline V and J ends were trimmed by 1 base and 1 base, with 7 bases remaining between them. The germline gives CDR1 SGHTA, CDR2 FQGNSA. CDR3 in DNA: TGTGCCAGCAGCTTAGGACGCGCGAACACTGAAGCTTTCTTT. Translating gives CASSLGRANTEAFF. The complete variable domain, with remaining parts taken from reference TRBV7-2 and TRBJ1-1, reads GAGVSQSPSNKVTEKGKDVELRCDPISGHTALYWYRQSLGQGLEFLIYFQGNSAPDKSGLPSDRFSAERTGGSVSTLTIQRTQQEDSAVYLCASSLGRANTEAFFGQGTRLTVV.

This clonotype came up a few times. The chain recombines TRBV5-1 with TRBJ2-5, with TRBD2 matching 14 bases. Germline trimming cut 4 bases from V and 2 bases from J; bases unmatched to any gene: 1. The CDR3 length is 15 residues. Germline-derived CDR1 and CDR2 are SGHRS and YFSETQ. This CDR3 reads CASSRTSGGQETQYF. In DNA form, the CDR3 reads TGCGCCAGCAGCAGGACTAGCGGGGGGCAAGAGACCCAGTACTTC.

The chain joins TRBV7-8 to TRBJ1-5, with TRBD1 as a possible D gene (5 bases). V was cut by 1 base and J by 2 bases, with 21 bases left in between. The CDR3 sequence is 19 residues long. Germline CDR1 and CDR2: SGHVS and FQNEAQ. CDR3 nucleotide sequence: TGTGCCAGCAGCTTAGGGACACTTAAAGGACGATATGGCAATCAGCCCCAGCATTTT. It is translated as CASSLGTLKGRYGNQPQHF. Full variable domain (rest looked up from reference TRBV7-8 and TRBJ1-5): GAGVSQSPRYKVAKRGQDVALRCDPISGHVSLFWYQQALGQGPEFLTYFQNEAQLDKSGLPSDRFFAERPEGSVSTLKIQRTQQEDSAVYLCASSLGTLKGRYGNQPQHFGDGTRLSIL.

This clonotype showed up many times. CDR3 region: CSARPGWNTEAFF. CDR3 DNA: TGCAGTGCTAGGCCAGGGTGGAACACTGAAGCTTTCTTT. The chain is built from TRBV20-1 and TRBJ1-1; possibly TRBD1 for D (5 bases). Looked up from germline, CDR1 is DFQATT and CDR2 is SNEGSKA (reference sequence). CDR3 length: 13 residues. V lost 3 bases to trimming and J lost 1 base, with 9 bases between them.